Shown below are 4 T cell receptor beta chains from a single sample sequenced in a study of blood T cell repertoires in COVID-19. Assay used: immunoSEQ multiplex PCR; TCRdb lists only in-frame clones, some missing. The table shows 80,000 to 90,000 clones, with over 65% occurring only once. Sequencing input: peripheral blood. The receptors originated from a woman in her 70s with acute or convalescent COVID-19.

This rearrangement joins TRBV9 to TRBJ2-1; TRBD2 agrees at 13 bases. Unmatched junction bases numbered 6, after V lost 4 bases and J lost 8 bases. CDR1 and CDR2 from the germline V gene are SGDLS and YYNGEE. The CDR3 contains 15 residues. CDR3 DNA sequence: TGTGCCAGCAGCTCGACTAGCGGGGGGAGGGATGAGCAGTTCTTC. Its protein is CASSSTSGGRDEQFF.

J is TRBJ1-1 and V is TRBV19, with TRBD1 identical over 10 bases. CDR3 length: 15 amino acids. V shed 6 bases and J 4 bases; nucleotides not matched to a gene: 8. Per the germline V gene, CDR1 is LNHDA and CDR2 is SQIVND (reference sequence). DNA for the CDR3: TGTGCCAGTAGGGCCTCGACAGGGGGCATCACTGAAGCTTTCTTT. Amino acid sequence: CASRASTGGITEAFF.

The chain has TRBV2 and TRBJ2-2; 10 positions match TRBD1. The CDR3 runs 16 residues. After removal of 5 bases from V and 4 bases from J, the junction contained 7 bases not matched to a gene. The V gene's germline CDR1 is SNHLY and CDR2 FYNNEI. CDR3 DNA: TGTGCCAGCAGTCTCGACAGGGGGCAAGGCACCGGGGAGCTGTTTTTT. Its protein product is CASSLDRGQGTGELFF.

The chain combines TRBV5-4 with TRBJ1-1, with TRBD1 identical over 7 bases. The length of the CDR3 is 14 residues. V gave up 4 bases and J gave up 6 bases; unmatched junction bases: 9. Germline V gene sequence: CDR1 SGHNT, CDR2 YYREEE (reference sequence). The CDR3, as DNA: TGTGCCAGCAGCCCCGGACAGGCGGTCGCTGAAGCTTTCTTT. Its protein product is CASSPGQAVAEAFF.